One and the same sample provided the 8 T cell receptor beta chains below, sequenced in a study of blood T cell repertoires in COVID-19. TCRdb's table, derived via immunoSEQ multiplex PCR, lists solely in-frame clones and lacks some. The sample holds fewer than 400,000 clones, around 87% seen once. The sequencing sample was made of PBMCs or T cells enriched from blood (not recorded which). The receptors come from a woman between 45 and 65 years old who had recovered from COVID-19.

For this clone: Other DNA sequences in this specimen translate into the identical CDR3. The chain carries TRBV18 and TRBJ1-2; D not certain. The CDR3 has 13 residues. Per the germline V gene, CDR1 is KGHSH and CDR2 is LQKENI. V was trimmed by 6 bases and J by 2 bases, leaving 10 bases between them. In DNA form, the CDR3 reads TGTGCCAGCTCCCCAGAGAGGAACTATGGCTACACCTTC. This translates into CASSPERNYGYTF. Supplemented by reference TRBV18 and TRBJ1-2, the full variable domain reads NAGVMQNPRHLVRRRGQEARLRCSPMKGHSHVYWYRQLPEEGLKFMVYLQKENIIDESGMPKERFSAEFPKEGPSILRIQQVVRGDSAAYFCASSPERNYGYTFGSGTRLTVV.

This clone is a singleton in its sample. The gene calls are TRBV30 and TRBJ1-2; no definite D call. CDR3 length equals 15 residues. In germline, CDR1 is GTSNPN, CDR2 SVGIG (reference sequence). Trimming removed 0 bases from V and 2 bases from J, with 13 bases in between. CDR3 amino acids: CAWSVRYSINYGYTF. CDR3 bases: TGTGCCTGGAGTGTACGGTACAGCATCAACTATGGCTACACCTTC.

The chain carries TRBV30 and TRBJ2-5, with TRBD2 as a possible D gene (5 bases). CDR3 length: 12 residues. Deletions cut 1 base from V and 7 bases from J, with 10 bases between. The germline V gene has CDR1 GTSNPN and CDR2 SVGIG (reference sequence). CDR3 in amino acids: CAWSAGSATQYF. CDR3 in DNA: TGTGCCTGGAGTGCGGGATCCGCGACCCAGTACTTC.

This clone has a handful of counts. The chain joins TRBV19 to TRBJ1-2; D possibly corresponds to TRBD1 (6 bases). V was trimmed by 6 bases and J by 8 bases, leaving 19 bases between them. The CDR3 extends over 14 amino acids. Germline CDR1 LNHDA, CDR2 SQIVND (reference sequence). The CDR3 spells CASSQGTSSQGYTF. Written as DNA, the CDR3 is TGTGCCAGTAGCCAGGGGACCTCCTCCCAGGGCTACACCTTC.

The CDR3 DNA reads as TGTGCCAGCAGCCAAGATGTCGGGGAACGCGGCTACACCTTC. This codes for CASSQDVGERGYTF. This chain uses TRBV3-1 (or the pseudogene TRBV3-2) with TRBJ1-2; no clear D. The germline V gene has CDR1 LGHDT and CDR2 YNNKEL (reference sequence). The length of the CDR3 is 14 residues. V lost 0 bases and J 8 bases, leaving 13 bases between the germline ends.

The chain has TRBV2 and TRBJ1-1, with D perhaps TRBD1 (6 bases). In germline, CDR1 is SNHLY, CDR2 FYNNEI. V was pared by 6 bases and J by 4 bases, with 12 bases between. CDR3 length equals 13 residues. The CDR3 DNA follows: TGTGCCAGCAGGAAGGGGGGGAGCACTGAAGCTTTCTTT. Protein product: CASRKGGSTEAFF. Combining the CDR3 with reference TRBV2 and TRBJ1-1 gives the whole variable domain EPEVTQTPSHQVTQMGQEVILRCVPISNHLYFYWYRQILGQKVEFLVSFYNNEISEKSEIFDDQFSVERPDGSNFTLKIRSTKLEDSAMYFCASRKGGSTEAFFGQGTRLTVV.

The chain links TRBV3-1 (or the pseudogene TRBV3-2) to TRBJ2-1; 8 bases align to TRBD1. The CDR3 has 15 amino acids. From germline, CDR1 is LGHDT and CDR2 YNNKEL (reference sequence). J was trimmed by 5 bases and V by 4 bases; bases with no gene match: 7. The CDR3 spells CASSPRDRLHNEQFF. As DNA, the CDR3 is TGTGCCAGCAGCCCCCGGGACAGGCTACACAATGAGCAGTTCTTC.

The V gene is TRBV12-3 or TRBV12-4, the J gene TRBJ1-3; the D is unclear. The V gene lost 10 bases and the J gene lost 9 bases, with 19 bases spanning the gap. The length of the CDR3 is 13 residues. CDR3 residues: CATRRGRTATIYF. The CDR3, as DNA: TGTGCCACCAGGCGGGGAAGGACGGCCACCATATATTTT.